These 5 T cell receptor beta chains share one sample of origin, sequenced in a study of T cells in Graves' hyperthyroidism and ophthalmopathy. RNA transcripts served as the template for amplifying TCR beta CDR3 regions. HTBI primers were employed in a first-round RT-PCR of the TCR CDR3. One entry per CDR3 protein, called by TCRdb with MiXCR from the multiplex PCR reads. The sample shows under 350,000 distinct CDR3 sequences, roughly 20% of them seen only once. The sequenced sample consisted of blood. These receptors all stem from a woman aged 45-65 years with Graves' hyperthyroidism.

This chain joins TRBV2 and TRBJ2-4, with D perhaps given as TRBD1 or TRBD2 (5 bases each). V lost 3 bases and J lost 5, with 14 bases in between. Germline lookup yields CDR1 SNHLY and CDR2 FYNNEI. The CDR3 loop spans 15 amino acids. The DNA for the CDR3 is TGTGCCAGCAGTGATGGGGGTATGGCGGAAAACATTCAGTACTTC. Protein product: CASSDGGMAENIQYF.

This clonotype was seen ten or more times. The V gene is TRBV2, the J gene TRBJ1-6, with D perhaps matching TRBD1 (5 bases). This CDR3 comprises 14 residues. The V end lost 0 bases, the J end lost 10 bases, and 10 bases lay between the germline ends. Germline V CDR1 and CDR2: SNHLY, FYNNEI. CDR3 residues: CASSEAGGYSPLHF. DNA of the CDR3: TGTGCCAGCAGTGAAGCTGGGGGGTACTCACCCCTCCACTTT. The complete variable domain, with remaining parts taken from reference TRBV2 and TRBJ1-6, reads EPEVTQTPSHQVTQMGQEVILRCVPISNHLYFYWYRQILGQKVEFLVSFYNNEISEKSEIFDDQFSVERPDGSNFTLKIRSTKLEDSAMYFCASSEAGGYSPLHFGNGTRLTVT.

This clonotype was counted a few times. The V and J genes are TRBV9 and TRBJ2-3; 8 nucleotides match TRBD2. Unmatched junction bases numbered 7, after V lost 3 bases and J lost 4 bases. Germline CDR1 reads SGDLS; CDR2 reads YYNGEE. The CDR3 is 15 amino acids. CDR3 in amino acids: CASSARGGDSDTQYF. The CDR3, as DNA: TGTGCCAGCAGCGCTCGGGGGGGGGATTCAGATACGCAGTATTTT.

The genes are TRBV6-2 or TRBV6-3 and TRBJ1-2; maybe TRBD1 (6 bases). The CDR3 has 16 residues. The germline V gene has CDR1 MNHEY and CDR2 SVGEGT. V was trimmed by 0 bases and J by 0 bases, leaving 11 bases between them. CDR3 protein: CASSYSNRAANYGYTF. CDR3 bases: TGTGCCAGCAGTTACTCGAACAGGGCAGCTAACTATGGCTACACCTTC.

This clonotype has more than one count but fewer than ten. The chain is built from TRBV25-1 and TRBJ2-7; weak D call: TRBD1 (7 bases). The CDR3 loop spans 15 amino acids. V lost 2 bases and J lost 3, with 14 bases in between. CDR1 is MGHDK and CDR2 is SYGVNS in the germline V gene. This CDR3 is CASSEGDREVYEQYF. CDR3 DNA: TGTGCCAGCAGTGAAGGTGACAGGGAGGTCTACGAGCAGTACTTC.